These 17 T cell receptor beta chains share one sample of origin, sequenced in a study of beta chain features in type 1 diabetes. Their antigens are not known. Every bit of the isolated RNA underwent reverse transcription, so sequencing read expressed TCRB transcripts. Using immunoSEQ multiplex PCR, the repertoire was profiled, and TCRdb retains in-frame clones only, with some absent. The sample includes around 50,000 clones, around 40% seen only once; the top ten take approximately 0.13%. General study results and limits: Moderately but significantly shorter TCRB CDR3s were found in Type 1 diabetes patients in all four CD4+ subsets.

The sequenced material came from stem cell memory CD4+ T cells from blood. The receptors shown here come from a man aged 25 to 40 with type 1 diabetes.

This clone was picked up a small number of times. In nucleotides, the CDR3 is TGTGCCAGCAGCCAAGAGGCCTGGCAGAACACTGAAGCTTTCTTT. The encoded protein is CASSQEAWQNTEAFF. This chain links TRBV4-2 with TRBJ1-1; no reliable D call. The V and J ends lost 0 bases and 1 base respectively, with 9 bases between them. Germline loops: CDR1 LGHNA, CDR2 YNFKEQ. This CDR3 is built from 15 residues.

This clone was seen a few times. The V gene is TRBV2, the J gene TRBJ1-4; D is unresolved. The V gene lost 4 bases and the J gene lost 11 bases, with 17 bases spanning the gap. The V gene's germline CDR1 is SNHLY and CDR2 FYNNEI. This CDR3 contains 14 residues. CDR3 bases: TGTGCCAGCAGTGTTTCCGGTGACCTCGGGAAACTGTTTTTT. Translating gives CASSVSGDLGKLFF.

This clone has only one observation. V and J are TRBV11-2 and TRBJ2-3; 15 nucleotides align to TRBD2. The CDR3 is made up of 19 amino acids. Germline V CDR1 and CDR2: SGHAT, FQNNGV. V trimming: 6 bases; J trimming: 0 bases; junction bases outside the gene matches: 10. DNA of the CDR3: TGTGCCAGCAGGGTACCCCTAGGGACTAGCGGGAGGAGCACAGATACGCAGTATTTT. It codes for CASRVPLGTSGRSTDTQYF.

The rearrangement uses TRBV5-1 and TRBJ2-3, with TRBD2 matching over 9 bases. Germline CDR1 is SGHRS and CDR2 is YFSETQ. Losses at the gene ends were 1 base for V and 1 base for J; bases not matched to a gene: 1. The CDR3 has 15 residues. The CDR3 bases are TGCGCCAGCAGCTTGAGGACTAGCGGCACAGATACGCAGTATTTT. Amino acid sequence: CASSLRTSGTDTQYF.

J is TRBJ1-4 and V is TRBV28, with unresolved D. The CDR3 is 14 residues long. CDR1 is MDHEN, CDR2 SYDVKM, per germline. V was cut by 3 bases and J by 3 bases, with 8 bases left in between. CDR3 in DNA: TGTGCCAGCAGTTTTCTGGGAGCTAATGAAAAACTGTTTTTT. Translated, it gives CASSFLGANEKLFF.

The chain has TRBV28 and TRBJ2-7; 8 bases agree with TRBD1. The germline V gene has CDR1 MDHEN and CDR2 SYDVKM. V lost 6 bases and J lost 0; bases outside the gene matches: 7. The CDR3 spans 15 residues. The CDR3 region is CASSSPGQASYEQYF. The CDR3 bases are TGTGCCAGCAGCTCTCCGGGACAGGCCTCCTACGAGCAGTACTTC.

This clone was detected only a few times. J is TRBJ2-5 and V is TRBV5-1; no firm D call. The CDR3 is 14 amino acids. In germline, CDR1 is SGHRS, CDR2 YFSETQ. Trimming cost V 0 bases and J 7 bases, with 13 bases left between them. This CDR3 reads CASSLDSPPGTQYF. The CDR3 bases are TGCGCCAGCAGCTTGGATTCCCCGCCGGGGACCCAGTACTTC.

This clone was detected a few times. The rearrangement uses TRBV7-8 and TRBJ2-7; TRBD1 aligns across 7 bases. CDR1 and CDR2 (germline): SGHVS, FQNEAQ. The CDR3 extends over 14 amino acids. The V segment lost 0 bases and the J segment 6 bases; nucleotides outside the gene matches: 5. The CDR3 coding sequence is TGTGCCAGCAGCTTAGCGGGGACAGCCTCCGAGCAGTACTTC. This encodes CASSLAGTASEQYF.

CDR3 sequence: CASSPGLAGAQFF. As DNA, the CDR3 is TGTGCCAGCAGCCCGGGACTAGCGGGAGCCCAGTTCTTC. The chain joins TRBV4-2 to TRBJ2-1; 14 bases map to TRBD2. The CDR3 spans 13 residues. Germline CDR1 reads LGHNA; CDR2 reads YNFKEQ. J lost 13 bases, V lost 4 bases, and 3 bases had no gene match.

The rearrangement links TRBV5-1 to TRBJ2-1; D is possibly TRBD2 (6 bases). Germline V gene lookup returns CDR1 SGHRS and CDR2 YFSETQ. Trimming removed 4 bases from V and 5 bases from J, with 22 bases in between. The CDR3 consists of 17 residues. CDR3 sequence: CASSLRYRVGGNNEQFF. In nucleotides, the CDR3 is TGCGCCAGCAGCCTCCGATATAGGGTGGGCGGGAACAATGAGCAGTTCTTC. Looking up the rest from reference TRBV5-1 and TRBJ2-1 gives the full variable domain: KAGVTQTPRYLIKTRGQQVTLSCSPISGHRSVSWYQQTPGQGLQFLFEYFSETQRNKGNFPGRFSGRQFSNSRSEMNVSTLELGDSALYLCASSLRYRVGGNNEQFFGPGTRLTVL.

CDR3 residues: CASSSPGRSTEAFF. The CDR3 DNA follows: TGTGCCAGCAGTTCTCCCGGGAGGAGCACTGAAGCTTTCTTT. The chain has TRBV28 and TRBJ1-1; D gene ambiguous. The CDR3 is 14 residues long. Germline V gene data show CDR1 as MDHEN and CDR2 as SYDVKM. Trimming left V 4 bases short and J 4 bases short, with 13 bases between.

This clone was picked up a small number of times. The chain links TRBV5-1 to TRBJ2-5, with 7 bases aligning to TRBD1. V lost 5 bases, J lost 3 bases, and 4 bases stayed unmatched. From germline, CDR1 is SGHRS and CDR2 YFSETQ. The CDR3 covers 13 residues. The CDR3 DNA is TGCGCCAGCAGTCCCCAGGGGGAAGAGACCCAGTACTTC. Its translation: CASSPQGEETQYF.

The CDR3, as DNA: TGTGCCAGCAGCCCGCCGGGACTAGTGGATGAGCAGTTCTTC. It yields the protein CASSPPGLVDEQFF. V and J are TRBV7-2 and TRBJ2-1, with TRBD2 matching 8 bases. Per germline, CDR1 SGHTA and CDR2 FQGNSA. V shed 5 bases, J shed 8 bases, and the junction held 8 bases outside the gene matches. The CDR3 sequence is 14 residues long.

The chain carries TRBV15 and TRBJ2-1; 9 nucleotides line up with TRBD2. J lost 2 bases, V lost 3 bases, and 2 bases had no gene match. In germline, CDR1 is LNHNV, CDR2 YYDKDF (reference sequence). There are 15 residues in the CDR3. CDR3 sequence (DNA): TGTGCCACCAGCAGGGGCGGGAGGGCCTACAATGAGCAGTTCTTC. This gives the protein CATSRGGRAYNEQFF.

This chain joins TRBV9 and TRBJ2-3; the D is unclear. This CDR3 spans 14 amino acids. The V end lost 0 bases, the J end lost 0 bases, and 5 bases lay between the germline ends. CDR1 is SGDLS, CDR2 YYNGEE, per germline. CDR3 region: CASSVATSTDTQYF. The CDR3 nucleotides read TGTGCCAGCAGCGTAGCAACTAGCACAGATACGCAGTATTTT.

CDR3: CASSLLRASGNEQFF. The CDR3 coding sequence is TGTGCCAGCAGTTTGTTGCGGGCTTCGGGCAATGAGCAGTTCTTC. The V gene is TRBV27, the J gene TRBJ2-1, with D maybe TRBD2 (5 bases). Trimming shortened V by 3 bases and J by 6 bases, and 15 bases separated the two germline ends. Germline loops: CDR1 MNHEY, CDR2 SMNVEV (reference sequence). The length of the CDR3 is 15 residues.

This rearrangement joins TRBV14 to TRBJ1-1; D perhaps matches TRBD1 (6 bases). Germline-derived CDR1 and CDR2 are SGHDN and FVKESK. The CDR3 contains 17 residues. V was pared by 0 bases and J by 4 bases, with 18 bases between. CDR3 DNA: TGTGCCAGCAGCCAAGAAGGAGTCGGACAGCCGACCACTGAAGCTTTCTTT. Translating it yields CASSQEGVGQPTTEAFF.